This TCR beta chain was identified during a study of CD8+ T cells in alopecia areata. Across the whole study: Each day, treated patients took oral tofacitinib twice, at 5 to 10 mg per dose. General study findings and limits: Only one nonresponder was present, which leaves the link between baseline CD8+ expansion and response uncertain. Scalp clonality dropped significantly under tofacitinib, as did expanded CD8+ top-100 clones.

This clone showed up just a few times. Its antigen is unidentified. The germline gene is not matched at one end of the junction; a read error may be the cause. The authors extracted RNA and reverse transcribed it into cDNA as the sequencing template. Assay: immunoSEQ multiplex PCR; the TCRdb copy retains only in-frame clones and omits some. The profile shows 170,000 or so clones, about 60% of them singletons. The treatment denotes: oral pan-JAK inhibitor, 5-10 mg twice daily. This material consisted of CD8+ T cells sorted from blood, taken at week 24, from a patient treated with tofacitinib. The sequence came from a human donor with alopecia areata.

CDR3 residues: CSVEDGTGQVIF. CDR3 in DNA: TGCAGCGTTGAAGATGGCACGGGACAGGTTATCTTC. The rearrangement joins TRBV29-1 to TRBJ2-7, with 8 bases matching TRBD1. Per germline, CDR1 SQVTM and CDR2 ANQGSEA. This CDR3 has 12 amino acids.